This T cell receptor beta chain emerged from a study of control samples from healthy donors and cancer patients. In the case of this clone: Other DNA sequences in the same sample also yield this CDR3.

The table came from immunoSEQ multiplex PCR; TCRdb's copy has only in-frame clones and leaves some out. The table records tens of thousands of clones, roughly 85% of them present only once. V lost 4 bases, J lost 2 bases, and 12 bases lay in between. Germline values: CDR1 SGHKS, CDR2 YYEKEE (reference sequence). The CDR3 is made up of 14 amino acids. The sequence was obtained from a man aged 60 to 75 in good health. The gene calls are TRBV5-5 and TRBJ1-1; D gene unclear. The sequenced material came from blood. CDR3 sequence reads: CASSPSRQNTEAFF. In nucleotides, the CDR3 is TGTGCCAGCAGCCCCAGCCGACAAAACACTGAAGCTTTCTTT.